This entry lists 12 T cell receptor beta chains sequenced from one sample in a study of blood T cell repertoires in COVID-19. TCRdb's table, derived via immunoSEQ multiplex PCR, lists solely in-frame clones and lacks some. Of more than 75,000 clones in the sample, around 88% were seen once. The sequencing sample was made of peripheral blood. The receptors derive from a woman aged 70-85 years with acute or convalescent COVID-19.

This clone was observed a single time. V usage is TRBV29-1 and J usage is TRBJ2-2; D remains ambiguous. This CDR3 is 15 amino acids long. Trimming removed 7 bases from V and 0 bases from J, with 15 bases in between. CDR1 SQVTM and CDR2 ANQGSEA come from the germline V gene. Here the CDR3 reads CSAKMTLANTGELFF. CDR3 nucleotides: TGCAGCGCAAAAATGACATTGGCGAACACCGGGGAGCTGTTTTTT.

The gene calls are TRBV5-1 and TRBJ2-1; 10 bases line up with TRBD2. The CDR3 sequence is 15 residues long. J was trimmed by 9 bases and V by 0 bases; bases with no gene match: 6. The germline V gene encodes CDR1 SGHRS and CDR2 YFSETQ. CDR3 DNA sequence: TGCGCCAGCAGCTTGGCGGCTAGCGGGAGTACTGAGCAGTTCTTC. As protein: CASSLAASGSTEQFF.

Notes on this clone: Relative to the germline gene, one junction end is altered; a read error may explain this. This chain joins TRBV7-7 and TRBJ2-3; 7 bases are a match to TRBD1. The CDR3 has 13 amino acids. CDR1 SSHAT and CDR2 FNYEAQ come from the germline V gene (reference sequence). CDR3 protein: CASSLTGKDTQYF. The CDR3 region has the DNA TGTGCTAGCAGCTTGACAGGGAAAGATACGCAGTATTTT.

This clone showed up just once. J is TRBJ2-2 and V is TRBV24-1; TRBD1 matches 8 bases. The junction had 9 bases not matched to a gene; V was cut back by 9 bases and J by 7 bases. CDR1 is KGHDR and CDR2 is SFDVKD in the germline V gene. The length of the CDR3 is 14 residues. The CDR3 reads CATGSSGGFGELFF. DNA of the CDR3: TGTGCCACCGGGTCGTCAGGGGGCTTCGGGGAGCTGTTTTTT.

This chain joins TRBV5-1 and TRBJ2-3, with 8 bases lining up with TRBD1. Germline CDR1 reads SGHRS; CDR2 reads YFSETQ. V was clipped by 3 bases and J by 6 bases; unmatched bases: 12. This CDR3 has 16 residues. The CDR3 DNA follows: TGCGCCAGCAGCTGGGGGACAGGAGGGTTCAGGGATACGCAGTATTTT. This encodes CASSWGTGGFRDTQYF.

Only a few counts were recorded for this clone. The chain has TRBV4-1 and TRBJ1-4, with D uncertain. The V and J ends lost 4 bases and 8 bases respectively, with 8 bases between them. This CDR3 is built from 12 residues. The V gene's germline CDR1 is MGHRA and CDR2 YSYEKL. CDR3 residues: CASSRTGEKLFF. In DNA form, the CDR3 reads TGCGCCAGCAGCCGCACCGGGGAAAAACTGTTTTTT.

The chain links TRBV11-3 to TRBJ2-1, with TRBD1 identical over 8 bases. The V gene's germline CDR1 is SGHNT and CDR2 YENEEA. The CDR3 contains 14 residues. V was clipped by 5 bases and J by 5 bases; unmatched bases: 5. This CDR3 is CASSLDRGDNEQFF. For the CDR3, the DNA is TGTGCCAGCAGCCTCGACAGGGGAGACAATGAGCAGTTCTTC. Full variable domain (rest looked up from reference TRBV11-3 and TRBJ2-1): EAGVVQSPRYKIIEKKQPVAFWCNPISGHNTLYWYLQNLGQGPELLIRYENEEAVDDSQLPKDRFSAERLKGVDSTLKIQPAELGDSAVYLCASSLDRGDNEQFFGPGTRLTVL.

The chain combines TRBV5-1 with TRBJ2-2; D not resolved. There are 13 residues in the CDR3. Germline CDR1 is SGHRS and CDR2 is YFSETQ. V was trimmed by 0 bases and J by 3 bases, leaving 3 bases between them. The CDR3 is CASSLAYTGELFF. The CDR3 bases are TGCGCCAGCAGCTTGGCCTACACCGGGGAGCTGTTTTTT.

This clone has a single count. The gene calls are TRBV24-1 and TRBJ2-5, with 11 bases that match TRBD1. CDR1 and CDR2 from the germline V gene are KGHDR and SFDVKD. The CDR3 extends over 19 amino acids. V was clipped by 1 base and J by 1 base; unmatched bases: 10. For the CDR3, the DNA is TGTGCCACCAGTGATTTCCAGGGGACAGGGGGACATTTCCAAGAGACCCAGTACTTC. It specifies CATSDFQGTGGHFQETQYF.

This clone was seen only once. This chain links TRBV2 with TRBJ1-1; maybe TRBD1 (6 bases). The CDR3 is made up of 16 amino acids. Germline V CDR1 and CDR2: SNHLY, FYNNEI. V lost 0 bases to trimming and J lost 1 base, with 12 bases between them. CDR3 residues: CASSEAWGQKNTEAFF. As DNA, the CDR3 is TGTGCCAGCAGTGAAGCTTGGGGGCAGAAGAACACTGAAGCTTTCTTT.

This chain uses TRBV10-3 with TRBJ2-7; 7 bases line up with TRBD2. Germline CDR1 and CDR2: ENHRY and SYGVKD. The CDR3 runs 14 residues. After removal of 8 bases from V and 0 bases from J, the junction contained 7 bases not matched to a gene. CDR3: CAIGGDGVSYEQYF. Written as DNA, the CDR3 is TGTGCCATCGGGGGGGACGGTGTCTCCTACGAGCAGTACTTC.

CDR3 nucleotides: TGTGCCAGCAGTACCCGGTCAGATACGCAGTATTTT. The encoded protein is CASSTRSDTQYF. This chain joins TRBV12-3 or TRBV12-4 and TRBJ2-3; D not resolved. This CDR3 is built from 12 residues. Trimming shortened V by 5 bases and J by 4 bases, and 7 bases separated the two germline ends.